This entry lists 20 T cell receptor beta chains sequenced from one sample in a study of blood T cell repertoires in COVID-19 (TCRdb year 2020). Preparation of the library involved the immunoSEQ multiplex PCR assay. TCRdb obtained this table from immuneACCESS and retained in-frame rearrangements with V and J assigned. These tables miss some clones; where compared with another copy, unresolved V genes account for less than half of the shortfall, and the remainder is unexplained. The sample table lists around 88,000 clones, roughly 80% of them with a count of one. Roughly 4.4% of the sample rests with the top ten. The specimen sequenced was peripheral blood. The receptor source for this set is a man between 60 and 75 years old with acute or convalescent COVID-19.

This chain connects TRBV19 to TRBJ2-3; 10 nucleotides line up with TRBD2. J lost 3 bases, V lost 4 bases, and 4 bases had no gene match. CDR3 length: 15 amino acids. CDR1 is LNHDA and CDR2 is SQIVND in the germline V gene (reference sequence). The CDR3 coding sequence is TGTGCCAGTAGTACTAGCGGGAGTGCTACAGATACGCAGTATTTT. It codes for CASSTSGSATDTQYF.

The chain uses TRBV7-3 and TRBJ2-7; TRBD1 matches 9 bases. The germline V gene encodes CDR1 SGHTA and CDR2 FQGTGA. V was pared by 0 bases and J by 4 bases, with 4 bases of the junction left unmatched. There are 15 residues in the CDR3. CDR3 nucleotide sequence: TGTGCCAGCAGCTTAACGGGGACAGGGAGGTACGAGCAGTACTTC. Protein: CASSLTGTGRYEQYF. The variable domain in full, completed from reference TRBV7-3 and TRBJ2-7, reads GAGVSQTPSNKVTEKGKYVELRCDPISGHTALYWYRQSLGQGPEFLIYFQGTGAADDSGLPNDRFFAVRPEGSVSTLKIQRTERGDSAVYLCASSLTGTGRYEQYFGPGTRLTVT.

In its sample, this clone was seen a few times. The chain is built from TRBV5-4 and TRBJ1-2; D unclear. Germline CDR1 is SGHNT and CDR2 is YYREEE (reference sequence). Trimming took off 2 bases at V and 4 bases at J, with 12 bases between the two ends. The CDR3 length is 14 residues. CDR3 in amino acids: CASSLAAERYGYTF. The CDR3 region has the DNA TGTGCCAGCAGCTTAGCGGCAGAACGCTATGGCTACACCTTC.

The V call is TRBV15, the J call TRBJ1-1, with D tentatively TRBD1 (5 bases). CDR1 is LNHNV and CDR2 is YYDKDF in the germline V gene (reference sequence). The CDR3 length is 14 residues. The V and J ends lost 4 bases and 4 bases respectively, with 13 bases between them. The CDR3 sequence: CATSKDSVGTEAFF. The CDR3 DNA reads as TGTGCCACCAGCAAAGACAGCGTGGGCACTGAAGCTTTCTTT.

This sequence joins TRBV4-3 and TRBJ1-3, with 7 bases fitting TRBD1. The junction had 5 bases not matched to a gene; V was cut back by 0 bases and J by 3 bases. Germline assignment: CDR1 LGHNA and CDR2 YSLEER. This CDR3 contains 16 residues. CDR3 sequence: CASSQEKDRVGNTIYF. The CDR3 DNA reads as TGCGCCAGCAGCCAAGAGAAAGACAGGGTTGGAAACACCATATATTTT.

By share of the sample, this clone is medium-sized (0.01 to 0.1%). The chain links TRBV7-2 to TRBJ1-2; TRBD1 agrees at 8 bases. With 5 bases clipped from V and 8 bases from J, the junction kept 13 bases outside the gene matches. The CDR3 runs to 15 residues. CDR1 is SGHTA and CDR2 is FQGNSA in the germline V gene. CDR3 in amino acids: CASSPRGQGGEGYTF. The CDR3 DNA reads as TGTGCCAGCAGCCCTAGAGGACAGGGAGGGGAGGGCTACACCTTC.

The rearrangement uses TRBV10-3 and TRBJ2-3; 11 bases are shared with TRBD2. The CDR3 runs 15 residues. The trim removed 5 bases at V and 6 bases at J, leaving 7 bases unmatched. Germline V gene lookup returns CDR1 ENHRY and CDR2 SYGVKD. The CDR3 reads CAISTSGSHLDTQYF. In DNA form, the CDR3 reads TGTGCCATCAGTACTAGCGGGAGCCATCTGGATACGCAGTATTTT.

The genes are TRBV5-1 and TRBJ2-3, with 10 bases matching TRBD2. The V and J ends lost 4 bases and 0 bases, in that order; junction bases with no gene match: 2. The length of the CDR3 is 15 residues. Looked up from germline, CDR1 is SGHRS and CDR2 is YFSETQ. The CDR3 coding sequence is TGCGCCAGCAGCGAGGGACTAGCGAGCACAGATACGCAGTATTTT. Encoded protein: CASSEGLASTDTQYF.

The chain couples TRBV4-3 to TRBJ1-6; D is ambiguous. The CDR3 contains 17 residues. From germline, CDR1 is LGHNA and CDR2 YSLEER. Trimming stripped 0 bases from V and 0 bases from J, with 9 bases between. The CDR3 protein is CASSQEIGLSYNSPLHF. CDR3 bases: TGCGCCAGCAGCCAAGAAATCGGACTCTCCTATAATTCACCCCTCCACTTT.

This clone was seen many times. The V and J genes are TRBV5-1 and TRBJ2-3; tentative D call: TRBD1 (6 bases). CDR3 length: 15 residues. The ends were cut back, 3 bases at V and 0 bases at J, with 11 bases in the middle. Germline lookup yields CDR1 SGHRS and CDR2 YFSETQ. The DNA of the CDR3 is TGCGCCAGCAGCTACAGACAGGCTAGCACAGATACGCAGTATTTT. It specifies CASSYRQASTDTQYF.

The chain carries TRBV18 and TRBJ2-7, with D perhaps matching TRBD2 (6 bases). The V gene lost 1 base and the J gene lost 4 bases, with 8 bases spanning the gap. The CDR3 has 13 residues. CDR1 is KGHSH, CDR2 LQKENI, per germline. The DNA for the CDR3 is TGTGCCAGCTCACCACAGGGGACTTACGAGCAGTACTTC. Translation: CASSPQGTYEQYF.

This clone was observed a few times. Distinct nucleotide sequences in the sample also encode this CDR3. The gene calls are TRBV24-1 and TRBJ2-5; 11 positions agree with TRBD1. The length of the CDR3 is 15 residues. With V trimmed by 3 bases and J by 5 bases, 4 bases remained unmatched. The germline gives CDR1 KGHDR, CDR2 SFDVKD. The CDR3 DNA is TGTGCCACCAGTGATGGGACAGGGGGACGGGAGACCCAGTACTTC. As protein: CATSDGTGGRETQYF.

The chain employs TRBV6-2 or TRBV6-3 and TRBJ2-3, with a weak D call TRBD1 (6 bases). V lost 0 bases and J lost 2, with 12 bases in between. This CDR3 is 16 amino acids long. In germline, CDR1 is MNHEY, CDR2 SVGEGT. The CDR3 reads CASSYSVQGHTDTQYF. The CDR3 coding sequence is TGTGCCAGCAGTTACTCTGTCCAGGGACACACAGATACGCAGTATTTT.

V and J are TRBV5-1 and TRBJ1-2; D uncertain. Germline values: CDR1 SGHRS, CDR2 YFSETQ. The CDR3 spans 15 residues. Deletions cut 4 bases from V and 1 base from J, with 14 bases between. DNA of the CDR3: TGCGCCAGCAGCACACGTTCAAAACGTAACTATGGCTACACCTTC. It translates to CASSTRSKRNYGYTF.

The chain employs TRBV7-9 and TRBJ2-1; 10 nucleotides agree with TRBD2. CDR1 and CDR2 from the germline V gene are SEHNR and FQNEAQ (reference sequence). This CDR3 is 19 amino acids long. V lost 5 bases to trimming and J lost 3 bases; unmatched junction nucleotides: 16. DNA of the CDR3: TGTGCCAGCAGCCGATTTGGAGGGGGAACTAGCGGGATCTACAATGAGCAGTTCTTC. Protein product: CASSRFGGGTSGIYNEQFF. The full variable domain, in which reference TRBV7-9 and TRBJ2-1 provide the parts outside the CDR3, is DTGVSQNPRHKITKRGQNVTFRCDPISEHNRLYWYRQTLGQGPEFLTYFQNEAQLEKSRLLSDRFSAERPKGSFSTLEIQRTEQGDSAMYLCASSRFGGGTSGIYNEQFFGPGTRLTVL.

V gene TRBV18 combines with J gene TRBJ2-7, with a weak D call TRBD1 (6 bases). This CDR3 is 15 amino acids long. CDR1 and CDR2 (germline): KGHSH, LQKENI. The V end was cut by 5 bases, the J end by 2 bases, with 16 bases between. In DNA, the CDR3 is TGTGCCAGCTCATACACCGGGACACCGACCTACGAGCAGTACTTC. This gives the protein CASSYTGTPTYEQYF.

The V and J genes are TRBV30 and TRBJ2-2, with a possible D match to TRBD2 (5 bases). CDR1 and CDR2 from the germline V gene are GTSNPN and SVGIG (reference sequence). V was clipped by 6 bases and J by 0 bases, with 11 bases between them. CDR3 length: 14 amino acids. The CDR3 bases are TGTGCCTGCCGGGGATCTCCGAACACCGGGGAGCTGTTTTTT. It codes for CACRGSPNTGELFF.

The J gene is TRBJ2-3, the V gene TRBV28; TRBD2 is a possible D gene (6 bases). CDR1 is MDHEN, CDR2 SYDVKM, per germline. The CDR3 has 15 amino acids. The V end was cut by 4 bases, the J end by 2 bases, with 13 bases between. The CDR3 reads CASSSSALNTDTQYF. For the CDR3, the DNA is TGTGCCAGCAGTTCTAGCGCCCTAAACACAGATACGCAGTATTTT. The variable domain in full, with the rest retrieved from reference TRBV28 and TRBJ2-3, is DVKVTQSSRYLVKRTGEKVFLECVQDMDHENMFWYRQDPGLGLRLIYFSYDVKMKEKGDIPEGYSVSREKKERFSLILESASTNQTSMYLCASSSSALNTDTQYFGPGTRLTVL.

This clone was recorded only once. The rearrangement joins TRBV4-1 to TRBJ1-4; TRBD1 might be the D (5 bases). Trimming cost V 1 base and J 8 bases, with 17 bases left between them. The germline V gene has CDR1 MGHRA and CDR2 YSYEKL. This CDR3 contains 16 residues. The CDR3 sequence is CASSQGRAGLGEKLFF. CDR3 DNA: TGCGCCAGCAGCCAAGGTAGAGCAGGGTTAGGAGAAAAACTGTTTTTT.

The rearrangement joins TRBV4-1 to TRBJ1-3; possible D gene TRBD1, 5 bases. V was clipped by 1 base and J by 1 base, with 11 bases between them. The CDR3 extends over 16 amino acids. Germline CDR1 MGHRA, CDR2 YSYEKL. The CDR3 here is CASSQARGYSGNTIYF. The CDR3 DNA sequence: TGCGCCAGCAGCCAAGCTAGGGGATATTCTGGAAACACCATATATTTT.